Below are 3 T cell receptor beta chains sequenced from a single sample in a study of T cells in narcolepsy. This table comes from immunoSEQ multiplex PCR, and its TCRdb copy is limited to in-frame clones, with some not included. Here the sample spans roughly 35,000 clones, about 85% being singletons. What was sequenced was CD45RA- memory CD4+ T cells from PBMCs. These receptors were taken from a human donor with narcolepsy.

V usage is TRBV5-1 and J usage is TRBJ1-1; 11 bases match TRBD1. The CDR3 runs to 14 residues. Germline V gene data show CDR1 as SGHRS and CDR2 as YFSETQ. Unmatched junction bases numbered 4, after V lost 6 bases and J lost 3 bases. CDR3: CASKGQGADTEAFF. CDR3 nucleotides: TGCGCCAGCAAAGGACAGGGGGCGGACACTGAAGCTTTCTTT.

This clone has only one observation. As DNA, the CDR3 is TGTGCCAGTAGTATATCTCCGGGGGCTTATAATTCACCCCTCCACTTT. Translating it yields CASSISPGAYNSPLHF. The chain links TRBV19 to TRBJ1-6, with a tentative D call TRBD1 (6 bases). The CDR3 has 16 amino acids. V lost 2 bases, J lost 4 bases, and 12 bases lay in between. Germline V gene sequence: CDR1 LNHDA, CDR2 SQIVND (reference sequence).

The rearrangement links TRBV11-3 to TRBJ1-6; D remains ambiguous. The CDR3 contains 15 residues. Germline V CDR1 and CDR2: SGHNT, YENEEA. V shed 5 bases and J shed 6 bases, with 14 bases lying between them. In DNA form, the CDR3 reads TGTGCCAGCAGCCCCGACGGGAGACCTAATTCACCCCTCCACTTT. Translation gives CASSPDGRPNSPLHF.